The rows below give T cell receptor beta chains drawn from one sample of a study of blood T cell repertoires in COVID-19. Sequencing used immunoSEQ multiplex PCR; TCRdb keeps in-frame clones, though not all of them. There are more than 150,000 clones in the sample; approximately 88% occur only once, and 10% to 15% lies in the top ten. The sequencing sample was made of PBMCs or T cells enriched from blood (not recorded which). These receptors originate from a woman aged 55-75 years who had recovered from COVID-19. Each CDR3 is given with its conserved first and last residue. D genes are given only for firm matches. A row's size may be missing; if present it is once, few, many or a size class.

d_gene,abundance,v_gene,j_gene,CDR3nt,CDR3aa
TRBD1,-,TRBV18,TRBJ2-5,TGTGCCAGCTCGCAACCTGACAGGGCCTACCAAGAGACCCAGTACTTC,CASSQPDRAYQETQYF
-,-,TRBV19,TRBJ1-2,TGTGCCAGTAGTACCCCAGGGCTATATGGCTACACCTTC,CASSTPGLYGYTF
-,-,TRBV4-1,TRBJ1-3,TGCGCCAGCAGCCAAGTTGAGGGACTCCCTTTTGGAAACACCATATATTTT,CASSQVEGLPFGNTIYF
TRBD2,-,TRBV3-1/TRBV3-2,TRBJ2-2,TGTGCCAGCAGCCCCTGGGGGGGAATGGCCGGGGAGCTGTTTTTT,CASSPWGGMAGELFF
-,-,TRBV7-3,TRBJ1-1,TGTGCCAGCAGCTCCGTCTGGAACACTGAAGCTTTCTTT,CASSSVWNTEAFF
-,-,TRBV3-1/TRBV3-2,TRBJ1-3,TGTGCCAGCAGCCCCCCCGGGGTGAGGACTGGAAACACCATATATTTT,CASSPPGVRTGNTIYF
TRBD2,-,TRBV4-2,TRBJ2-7,TGTGCCAGCAGCCAAGGAGGGGGGACTAGCGGATACGAGCAGTACTTC,CASSQGGGTSGYEQYF
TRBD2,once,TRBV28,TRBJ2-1,TGTGCCAGCAGGACACTCTCCGACGGGGGGAAATACAATGAGCAGTTCTTC,CASRTLSDGGKYNEQFF
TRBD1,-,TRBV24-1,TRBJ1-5,TGTGCCACCAGTGATAGCCGACAGGGGGATCAGCCCCAGCATTTT,CATSDSRQGDQPQHF
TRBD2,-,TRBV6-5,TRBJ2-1,TGTGCCAGCAGGCGGGGGGACCCCTTTAATGAGCAGTTCTTC,CASRRGDPFNEQFF
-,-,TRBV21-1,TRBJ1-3,TGTGCCAGAGCGGACAGCACTGGAAACACCATATATTTT,CARADSTGNTIYF
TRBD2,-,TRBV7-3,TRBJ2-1,TGTGCCAGCAGCTCCAAAGGAGGGAGGGCCTACAATGAGCAGTTCTTC,CASSSKGGRAYNEQFF
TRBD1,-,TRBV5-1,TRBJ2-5,TGCGCCAGCAGCTTGGCAGGGGGCATAGAGACCCAGTACTTC,CASSLAGGIETQYF
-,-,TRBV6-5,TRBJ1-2,TGTGCCGCCTCAGGAAACCTCTATGGCTACACCTTC,CAASGNLYGYTF
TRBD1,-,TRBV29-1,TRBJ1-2,TGCAGCGTTTATTCTGGACAGGGGAACTATGGCTACACCTTC,CSVYSGQGNYGYTF
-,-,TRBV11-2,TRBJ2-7,TGTGCCAGCAGCAAACAGCCAGGTTTCTCCTACGAGCAGTACTTC,CASSKQPGFSYEQYF
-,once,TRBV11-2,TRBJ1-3,TGTGCCAGCAGCTTAGATTTGGAGGCACCCGTAGATTTT,CASSLDLEAPVDF
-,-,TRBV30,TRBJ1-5,TGTGCCTGGAGTGTACTTGGGGGGGATCAGCCCCAGCATTTT,CAWSVLGGDQPQHF
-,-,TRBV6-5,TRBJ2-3,TGTGCCAGTACCCCTCAGGTATCGTCCACAGATACGCAGTATTTT,CASTPQVSSTDTQYF
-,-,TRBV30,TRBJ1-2,TGTGCCTGGAGTGACGTCGCAGGGCAGGGCTATGGCTACACCTTC,CAWSDVAGQGYGYTF
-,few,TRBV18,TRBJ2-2,TGTGCCAGCGGCGGGACGGGGAACACCGGGGAGCTGTTTTTT,CASGGTGNTGELFF
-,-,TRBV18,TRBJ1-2,TGTGCCAGCTCACCGAACAGCTATGGCTACACCTTC,CASSPNSYGYTF
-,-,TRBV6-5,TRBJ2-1,TGTGCCTGCAAGCTCGACTTATCCTACAATGAGCAGTTCTTC,CACKLDLSYNEQFF
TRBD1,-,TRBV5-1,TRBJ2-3,TGCGCCAGCAGCTCAGGGGGGACAGGGGGCGTAGATACGCAGTATTTT,CASSSGGTGGVDTQYF
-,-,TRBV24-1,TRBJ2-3,TGTGCCACCAGTTTGGCCAGGGCAGATACGCAGTATTTT,CATSLARADTQYF
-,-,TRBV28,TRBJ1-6,TGTGCCACCTTCTCTGTGGGGAGGAATTCACCCCTCCACTTT,CATFSVGRNSPLHF
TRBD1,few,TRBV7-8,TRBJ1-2,TGTGCCAGCAGCGCCGACCAGGGACAGAGCTCTGGCTACACCTTC,CASSADQGQSSGYTF
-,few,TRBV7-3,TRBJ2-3,TGTGCCAGCAGCTTTGGGGGCCCAGATACGCAGTATTTT,CASSFGGPDTQYF
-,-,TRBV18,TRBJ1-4,TGTGCCAGCTCACCGGGGCAGATTGCAACTAATGAAAAACTGTTTTTT,CASSPGQIATNEKLFF
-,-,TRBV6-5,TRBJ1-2,TGTGCCAGCAGTTACGCCACAGGGTATGGCTACACCTTC,CASSYATGYGYTF
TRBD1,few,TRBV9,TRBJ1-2,TGTGCCAGCAGCGTAGGCGGGACAGGGTACACTAACTACACCTTC,CASSVGGTGYTNYTF
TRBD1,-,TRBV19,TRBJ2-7,TGTGCCAGTAGTATGGGACAGCAGAGGTCCTACGAGCAGTACTTC,CASSMGQQRSYEQYF
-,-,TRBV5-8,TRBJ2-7,TGTGCCAGCAGCTTTCGGAGCCTGGAGCAGTACTTC,CASSFRSLEQYF
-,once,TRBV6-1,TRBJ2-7,TGTGCCAGCAGTGAACACAGGGACCGGCAGTACTTC,CASSEHRDRQYF
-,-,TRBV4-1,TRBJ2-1,TGCGCCAGCAGCCAAGATCTAGCAAGATACAATGAGCAGTTCTTC,CASSQDLARYNEQFF
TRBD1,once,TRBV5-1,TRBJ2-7,TGCGCCAGCGGACCTAAACAGGGGGCGTCCTACGAGCAGTACTTC,CASGPKQGASYEQYF
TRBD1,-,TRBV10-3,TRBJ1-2,TGTGCCATCAGCTCGGACAGGGTCTATGGCTACACCTTC,CAISSDRVYGYTF
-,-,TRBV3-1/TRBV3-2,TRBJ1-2,TGTGCCAGCAGCCAACGATCTGGGGGGGCGGGCTACACCTTC,CASSQRSGGAGYTF
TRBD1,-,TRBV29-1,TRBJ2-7,TGCAGCGTCGATTCCGGGACAGGGTTTCACGAGCAGTACTTC,CSVDSGTGFHEQYF
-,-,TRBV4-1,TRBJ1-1,TGCGCCAGCAGCCAAAAAGGGGGGGTATGGGAAGGGGAGAACACTGAAGCTTTCTTT,CASSQKGGVWEGENTEAFF
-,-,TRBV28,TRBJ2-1,TGTGCCAGCAGTCTATCTAAAGAGCAGTTCTTC,CASSLSKEQFF
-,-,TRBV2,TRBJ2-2,TGTGCCAGCAGTGCCGGGGCAGGGGGGACCGGGGAGCTGTTTTTT,CASSAGAGGTGELFF
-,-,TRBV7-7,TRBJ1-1,TGTGCTAGCAGCTTTACAGTGAACACTGAAGCTTTCTTT,CASSFTVNTEAFF
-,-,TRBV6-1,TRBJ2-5,TGTGCCAGCAGTGAAGCGCTAGGCAGGGTTACAGAGACCCAGTACTTC,CASSEALGRVTETQYF
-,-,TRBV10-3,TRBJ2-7,TGTGCCATCATGAAGGGGGGGGAGTCCTACGAGCAGTACTTC,CAIMKGGESYEQYF
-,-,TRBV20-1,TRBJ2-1,TGCAGTGCTAGTCCCGGACTGGATGAGCAGTTCTTC,CSASPGLDEQFF
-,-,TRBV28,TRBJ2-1,TGTGCCAGCAGTTTGAGGGCGAATGAGCAGTTCTTC,CASSLRANEQFF
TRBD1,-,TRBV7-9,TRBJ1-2,TGTGCCAGCAGTTTACCGGGACAGAACAACTATGGCTACACCTTC,CASSLPGQNNYGYTF
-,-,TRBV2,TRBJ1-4,TGTGCCAGCACCCCCCGGGCAGGGATCGTTACTAATGAAAAACTGTTTTTT,CASTPRAGIVTNEKLFF
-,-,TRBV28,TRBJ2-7,TGTGCCAGCAGTTTTTGGCTCTTTAACTACGAGCAGTACTTC,CASSFWLFNYEQYF
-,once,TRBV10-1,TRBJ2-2,TGCGCCAGCAGTGAGTCGTTCGGGTCCGGGGAGCTGTTTTTT,CASSESFGSGELFF
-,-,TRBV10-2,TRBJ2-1,TGCGCCAGCAGCAGAAGCTCCTACAATGAGCAGTTCTTC,CASSRSSYNEQFF
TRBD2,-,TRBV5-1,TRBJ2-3,TGCGCCAGCAGCTTGCTTAGCGGGGGGGCAGATACGCAGTATTTT,CASSLLSGGADTQYF
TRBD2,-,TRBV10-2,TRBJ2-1,TGCGCCAGCAGTGAAATAGCGGGAGACAATGAGCAGTTCTTC,CASSEIAGDNEQFF
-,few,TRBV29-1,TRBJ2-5,TGCAGCGTTGAGGAACTAGCTCGGGAGACCCAGTACTTC,CSVEELARETQYF
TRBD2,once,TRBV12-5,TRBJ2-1,TGTGCTAGTGGTTCCCCCGGGGGGGATGAGCAGTTCTTC,CASGSPGGDEQFF
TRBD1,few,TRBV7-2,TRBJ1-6,TGTGCCAGCAGTACAAGACAGGGTGTTTGGCCCCTCCACTTT,CASSTRQGVWPLHF
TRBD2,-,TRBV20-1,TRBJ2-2,TGCAGTGCTAGTCCCGCGGCGGGGCTAGCGGGGCTGAACACCGGGGAGCTGTTTTTT,CSASPAAGLAGLNTGELFF
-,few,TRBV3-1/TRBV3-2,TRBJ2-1,TGTGCCAGCAGCTCACCGGGACAAAGACGCTACAATGAGCAGTTCTTC,CASSSPGQRRYNEQFF
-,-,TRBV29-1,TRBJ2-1,TGCAGCGTTGAAGATAGAGGAGGGACTTCCTACAATGAGCAGTTCTTC,CSVEDRGGTSYNEQFF